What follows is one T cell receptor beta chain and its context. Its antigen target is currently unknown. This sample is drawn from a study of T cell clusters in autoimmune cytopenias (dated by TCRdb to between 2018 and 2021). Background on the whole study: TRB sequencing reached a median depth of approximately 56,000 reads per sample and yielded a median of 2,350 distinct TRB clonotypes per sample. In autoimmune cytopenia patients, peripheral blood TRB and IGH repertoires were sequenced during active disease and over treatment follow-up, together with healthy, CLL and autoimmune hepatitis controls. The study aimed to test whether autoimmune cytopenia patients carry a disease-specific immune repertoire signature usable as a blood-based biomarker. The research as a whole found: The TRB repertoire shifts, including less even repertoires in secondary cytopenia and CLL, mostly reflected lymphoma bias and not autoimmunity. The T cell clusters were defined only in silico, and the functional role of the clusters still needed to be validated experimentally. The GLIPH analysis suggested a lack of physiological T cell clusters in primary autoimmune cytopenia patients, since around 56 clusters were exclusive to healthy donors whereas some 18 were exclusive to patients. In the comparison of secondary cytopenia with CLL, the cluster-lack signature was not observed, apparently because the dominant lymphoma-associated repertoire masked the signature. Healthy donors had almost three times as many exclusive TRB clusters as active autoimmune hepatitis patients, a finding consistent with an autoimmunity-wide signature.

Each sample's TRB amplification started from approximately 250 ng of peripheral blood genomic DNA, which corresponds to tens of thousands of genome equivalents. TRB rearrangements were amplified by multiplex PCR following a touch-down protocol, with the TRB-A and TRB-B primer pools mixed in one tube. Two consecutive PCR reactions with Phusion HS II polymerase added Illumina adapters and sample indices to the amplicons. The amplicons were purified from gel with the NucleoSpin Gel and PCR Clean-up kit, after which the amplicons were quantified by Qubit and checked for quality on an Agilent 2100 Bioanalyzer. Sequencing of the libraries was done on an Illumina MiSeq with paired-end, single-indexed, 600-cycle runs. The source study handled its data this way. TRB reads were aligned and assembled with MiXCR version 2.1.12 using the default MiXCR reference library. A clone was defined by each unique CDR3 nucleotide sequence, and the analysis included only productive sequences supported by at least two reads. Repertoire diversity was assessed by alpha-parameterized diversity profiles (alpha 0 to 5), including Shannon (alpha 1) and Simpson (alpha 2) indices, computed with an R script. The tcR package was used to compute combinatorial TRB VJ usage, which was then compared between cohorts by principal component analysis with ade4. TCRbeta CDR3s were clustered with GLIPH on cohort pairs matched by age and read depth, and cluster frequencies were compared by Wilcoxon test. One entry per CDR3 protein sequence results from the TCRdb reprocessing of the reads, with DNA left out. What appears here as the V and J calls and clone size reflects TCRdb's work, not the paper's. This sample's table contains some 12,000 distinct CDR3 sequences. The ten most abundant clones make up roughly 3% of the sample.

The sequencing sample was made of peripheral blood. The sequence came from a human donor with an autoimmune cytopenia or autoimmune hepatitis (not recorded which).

CDR3 reads: CASSFRGSGANVLTF. Recombination connected TRBV5-6 to TRBJ2-6. CDR1 and CDR2 (SGHDT, YYEEEE) derive from the germline V gene. The CDR3 holds 15 amino acids from the cysteine to the phenylalanine. DNA is not recorded here.